Each of the 16 T cell receptor beta chains below was sequenced from the same sample in a study of shared clonotypes between healthy human individuals. Generated by immunoSEQ multiplex PCR, the TCRdb table keeps only in-frame clones and is missing some. Of 1,500,000 or so clones listed, over 95% are singletons. The sample consisted of naive CD4+ T cells sorted from blood. Specified subset: CD45RA+ positively selected. The receptors were sampled from a man aged 25-45 years in good health.

The genes are TRBV5-1 and TRBJ1-5; D not resolved. The germline V gene encodes CDR1 SGHRS and CDR2 YFSETQ. CDR3 size: 13 residues. V shed 5 bases and J shed 4 bases, with 10 bases lying between them. The CDR3 DNA is TGCGCCAGCAGTCATGCGGGTAATCAGCCCCAGCATTTT. It specifies CASSHAGNQPQHF.

J is TRBJ2-2 and V is TRBV9; a weak D match, TRBD1 (5 bases). Between the trimmed V and J ends, which lost 0 bases and 5 bases, there was a span of 17 bases. Germline V gene lookup returns CDR1 SGDLS and CDR2 YYNGEE. CDR3 size: 17 residues. This chain's CDR3 is CASSVDVAGPLTGELFF. For the CDR3, the DNA is TGTGCCAGCAGCGTAGATGTGGCAGGGCCTTTGACCGGGGAGCTGTTTTTT.

The chain links TRBV5-1 to TRBJ1-3, with a possible D match to TRBD1 (5 bases). The CDR3 sequence is 17 residues long. Trimming removed 1 base at V and 0 bases at J, with 14 bases between. Germline V CDR1 and CDR2: SGHRS, YFSETQ. The CDR3 here is CASSLLEQALSGNTIYF. The CDR3 DNA sequence: TGCGCCAGCAGCTTGTTGGAACAGGCCCTCTCTGGAAACACCATATATTTT.

In the case of this clone: Other DNA sequences of this sample code for an identical CDR3. The chain couples TRBV7-9 to TRBJ2-7, with D perhaps TRBD2 (6 bases). The CDR3 is made up of 15 amino acids. Germline V gene lookup returns CDR1 SEHNR and CDR2 FQNEAQ (reference sequence). V lost 1 base, J lost 0 bases, and 10 bases lay in between. CDR3 residues: CASSLEAGSSYEQYF. In DNA form, the CDR3 reads TGTGCCAGCAGCTTAGAAGCGGGTTCCTCCTACGAGCAGTACTTC.

The chain uses TRBV9 and TRBJ2-5; D remains unclear. Trimming took 4 bases from V and 1 from J, leaving 11 bases between them. The CDR3 loop spans 14 amino acids. Germline assignment: CDR1 SGDLS and CDR2 YYNGEE. For the CDR3, the DNA is TGTGCCAGCAGCCGTCGTCGAGGCCAAGAGACCCAGTACTTC. Protein: CASSRRRGQETQYF.

The rearrangement joins TRBV5-6 to TRBJ1-1, with no clear D. Germline V lookup: CDR1 SGHDT, CDR2 YYEEEE. The CDR3 loop spans 15 amino acids. Trimming shortened V by 2 bases and J by 0 bases, and 11 bases separated the two germline ends. The CDR3 loop reads CASSFDPYLNTEAFF. DNA of the CDR3: TGTGCCAGCAGCTTTGATCCCTACTTGAACACTGAAGCTTTCTTT.

J is TRBJ2-3 and V is TRBV7-6; 7 bases match TRBD2. Germline-derived CDR1 and CDR2 are SGHVS and FNYEAQ. The trim removed 5 bases at V and 3 bases at J, leaving 8 bases unmatched. The CDR3 consists of 15 residues. CDR3: CASSPFAGVTDTQYF. The CDR3 DNA sequence: TGTGCCAGCAGCCCCTTCGCGGGAGTGACAGATACGCAGTATTTT.

The chain couples TRBV28 to TRBJ2-1, with D possibly being TRBD2 (5 bases). The CDR3 sequence is 15 residues long. Germline-derived CDR1 and CDR2 are MDHEN and SYDVKM. Trimming left V 5 bases short and J 4 bases short, with 15 bases between. DNA of the CDR3: TGTGCCAGCAGTCGGGAATTCGGGGTATACAATGAGCAGTTCTTC. Protein: CASSREFGVYNEQFF.

The V call is TRBV9, the J call TRBJ1-4; no definite D call. Germline V lookup: CDR1 SGDLS, CDR2 YYNGEE. The CDR3 totals 15 residues. V was shortened by 4 bases and J by 8 bases, with 18 bases between the two germline ends. The CDR3 DNA reads TGTGCCAGCAGCTCTCAACCCGGATCGTCGGAAAAACTGTTTTTT. It translates to CASSSQPGSSEKLFF. The whole variable domain, filled in from reference TRBV9 and TRBJ1-4, reads DSGVTQTPKHLITATGQRVTLRCSPRSGDLSVYWYQQSLDQGLQFLIQYYNGEERAKGNILERFSAQQFPDLHSELNLSSLELGDSALYFCASSSQPGSSEKLFFGSGTQLSVL.

The genes are TRBV5-1 and TRBJ1-2; D is undetermined. Germline CDR1 reads SGHRS; CDR2 reads YFSETQ. The ends were cut back, 4 bases at V and 4 bases at J, with 14 bases in the middle. This CDR3 is built from 14 residues. The DNA of the CDR3 is TGCGCCAGCAGCCTGGACTTATACGGCTATGGCTACACCTTC. Translated, it gives CASSLDLYGYGYTF. The variable domain in full, completed from reference TRBV5-1 and TRBJ1-2, reads KAGVTQTPRYLIKTRGQQVTLSCSPISGHRSVSWYQQTPGQGLQFLFEYFSETQRNKGNFPGRFSGRQFSNSRSEMNVSTLELGDSALYLCASSLDLYGYGYTFGSGTRLTVV.

The J gene is TRBJ1-2, the V gene TRBV4-2; possible D gene TRBD1, 6 bases. V was clipped by 5 bases and J by 5 bases, with 18 bases between them. CDR3 length equals 15 residues. CDR1 LGHNA and CDR2 YNFKEQ come from the germline V gene. CDR3 nucleotide sequence: TGTGCCAGCAGCGAAAAGCAGACAGGCGCTTATGGCTACACCTTC. Amino acids: CASSEKQTGAYGYTF.

This chain links TRBV6-1 with TRBJ2-7; D unresolved. The V end lost 2 bases, the J end lost 0 bases, and 8 bases lay between the germline ends. Germline V lookup: CDR1 MNHNS, CDR2 SASEGT. The CDR3 has 14 amino acids. The CDR3 loop reads CASSESGNSYEQYF. The CDR3 DNA sequence: TGTGCCAGCAGTGAAAGTGGGAACTCCTACGAGCAGTACTTC.

The chain is built from TRBV9 and TRBJ2-3, with TRBD2 identical over 9 bases. The J segment lost 0 bases and the V segment lost 1 base, leaving 6 bases of the junction unmatched. The CDR3 spans 17 residues. CDR1 and CDR2 from the germline V gene are SGDLS and YYNGEE. CDR3 loop: CASSVSGGTSSTDTQYF. CDR3 nucleotides: TGTGCCAGCAGCGTAAGTGGGGGGACTAGCAGCACAGATACGCAGTATTTT.

V and J are TRBV14 and TRBJ2-3; no reliable D call. CDR1 is SGHDN, CDR2 FVKESK, per germline. This CDR3 is built from 15 residues. V dropped 8 bases and J dropped 2 bases, with 17 bases sitting between them. The CDR3 nucleotides are TGTGCCAGCTCCGGGCGCCGAGGCCCCACAGATACGCAGTATTTT. It encodes CASSGRRGPTDTQYF.

The chain couples TRBV5-1 to TRBJ2-7; TRBD1 matches at 9 bases. CDR3 length: 16 residues. CDR1 is SGHRS, CDR2 YFSETQ, per germline. Losses at the gene ends were 4 bases for V and 1 base for J; bases not matched to a gene: 9. The CDR3 loop reads CASSLSGTGKSYEQYF. The DNA for the CDR3 is TGCGCCAGCAGCCTATCCGGGACAGGGAAGTCCTACGAGCAGTACTTC.

J is TRBJ2-3 and V is TRBV6-1, with TRBD1 matching 8 bases. J lost 3 bases, V lost 0 bases, and 11 bases had no gene match. The CDR3 runs to 18 residues. Germline-derived CDR1 and CDR2 are MNHNS and SASEGT. CDR3 protein: CASSEARWDRSLTDTQYF. DNA of the CDR3: TGTGCCAGCAGTGAAGCGCGATGGGACAGGTCATTGACAGATACGCAGTATTTT.